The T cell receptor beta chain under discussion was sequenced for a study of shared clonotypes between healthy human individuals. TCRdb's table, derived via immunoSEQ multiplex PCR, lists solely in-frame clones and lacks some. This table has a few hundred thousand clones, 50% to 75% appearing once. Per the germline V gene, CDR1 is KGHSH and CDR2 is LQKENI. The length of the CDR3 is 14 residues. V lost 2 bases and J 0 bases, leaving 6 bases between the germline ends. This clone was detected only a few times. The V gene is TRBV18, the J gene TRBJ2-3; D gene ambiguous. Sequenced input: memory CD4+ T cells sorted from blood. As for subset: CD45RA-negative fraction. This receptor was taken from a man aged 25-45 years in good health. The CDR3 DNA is TGTGCCAGCTCACCAGGGAAAAGCACAGATACGCAGTATTTT. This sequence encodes CASSPGKSTDTQYF.